A single sample is the source of the 27 T cell receptor beta chains below, sequenced in a study of T cells expressing NK-cell markers. TCRdb reprocessed the 5' RACE reads and keeps a single row for each CDR3 protein, giving no DNA. The data show a few hundred thousand distinct CDR3 sequences, and the top ten clones hold 4% to 6.5%. The sample taken for sequencing was blood T cells: a sorted CD56 or NKG2C T cell subset, CD4+ or CD8+ T cells, or bulk PBMC T cells (not recorded which). Every receptor here comes from a man aged 18-70 years in good health.

The V call is TRBV14, the J call TRBJ2-5. CDR3 size: 14 residues. Germline CDR1 SGHDN, CDR2 FVKESK. The chain's CDR3 is CASSLNAVRETQYF.

The chain combines TRBV27 with TRBJ2-1; TCRdb calls TRBD1, which cannot be checked without DNA. This CDR3 has 14 residues. Per the germline V gene, CDR1 is MNHEY and CDR2 is SMNVEV (reference sequence). CDR3 region: CASSRAAGYNEQFF.

The chain combines TRBV24-1 with TRBJ2-5. The CDR3 is 14 residues long. Looked up from germline, CDR1 is KGHDR and CDR2 is SFDVKD. The CDR3 region is CATSDSWGDETQYF.

The chain couples TRBV5-1 to TRBJ2-7; TCRdb calls TRBD1, which cannot be checked without DNA. The CDR3 extends over 15 amino acids. Germline CDR1 is SGHRS and CDR2 is YFSETQ. The chain's CDR3 is CASSQTSAGLSEQYF. Together with reference TRBV5-1 and TRBJ2-7, the CDR3 gives the full variable domain: KAGVTQTPRYLIKTRGQQVTLSCSPISGHRSVSWYQQTPGQGLQFLFEYFSETQRNKGNFPGRFSGRQFSNSRSEMNVSTLELGDSALYLCASSQTSAGLSEQYFGPGTRLTVT.

This chain joins TRBV7-2 and TRBJ1-2; TCRdb's D call, TRBD1, is unchecked because there is no DNA. The CDR3 consists of 13 residues. Germline lookup yields CDR1 SGHTA and CDR2 FQGNSA. CDR3 region: CASSPDSNYGYTF.

V is TRBV6-1 and J is TRBJ1-3. The CDR3 has 15 residues. Germline V CDR1 and CDR2: MNHNS, SASEGT. CDR3 protein: CASSDFRASGNTIYF.

V and J are TRBV29-1 and TRBJ2-2; TCRdb designates TRBD1, a call that cannot be tested without DNA. Germline CDR1 reads SQVTM; CDR2 reads ANQGSEA. This CDR3 comprises 12 residues. The CDR3 sequence: CSASRGTGELFF.

The chain links TRBV5-1 to TRBJ2-3; TCRdb proposes TRBD2, but this gene call is untestable without DNA. Germline V gives CDR1 SGHRS, CDR2 YFSETQ. This CDR3 is 16 amino acids long. CDR3 protein: CASSLVRGGAADTQYF.

The V call is TRBV6-1, the J call TRBJ2-5. Germline CDR1 and CDR2: MNHNS and SASEGT. CDR3 length equals 14 residues. The CDR3: CASSPSIGVETQYF.

V and J are TRBV5-6 and TRBJ1-5. This CDR3 is built from 15 residues. Germline values: CDR1 SGHDT, CDR2 YYEEEE. The CDR3 sequence: CASSLGQLSNQPQHF.

V gene TRBV29-1 combines with J gene TRBJ2-1; TCRdb designates TRBD2, a call that cannot be tested without DNA. The CDR3 is 12 residues long. Germline CDR1 SQVTM, CDR2 ANQGSEA. The CDR3 is CSVEGSGGAQFF.

CDR3 sequence reads: CASSVEMGGGPQRNEQFF. The genes are TRBV9 and TRBJ2-1; TCRdb's D call of TRBD2 is untestable without DNA. Germline V lookup: CDR1 SGDLS, CDR2 YYNGEE. This CDR3 spans 18 amino acids. Together with reference TRBV9 and TRBJ2-1, the CDR3 gives the full variable domain: DSGVTQTPKHLITATGQRVTLRCSPRSGDLSVYWYQQSLDQGLQFLIQYYNGEERAKGNILERFSAQQFPDLHSELNLSSLELGDSALYFCASSVEMGGGPQRNEQFFGPGTRLTVL.

This rearrangement joins TRBV2 to TRBJ2-5; checking the TCRdb D call of TRBD2 is not possible without DNA. The CDR3 has 14 residues. In germline, CDR1 is SNHLY, CDR2 FYNNEI. CDR3 amino acids: CASRGDSTGETQYF.

CDR3 sequence: CASSLVWGQGGEKLFF. The rearrangement uses TRBV12-3 or TRBV12-4 and TRBJ1-4; the TRBD1 assignment by TCRdb is unverifiable without DNA. The CDR3 sequence is 16 residues long.

This sequence joins TRBV20-1 and TRBJ1-1; TCRdb outputs TRBD1, but without DNA this stays unchecked. Germline V gene data show CDR1 as DFQATT and CDR2 as SNEGSKA (reference sequence). The CDR3 contains 13 residues. This chain's CDR3 is CSVRGQWGTEAFF.

The CDR3 here is CASSTGLAGGPNGELFF. J is TRBJ2-2 and V is TRBV12-3 or TRBV12-4; TCRdb's D gene call, TRBD2, goes unchecked for lack of DNA. The CDR3 is 17 residues long.

J is TRBJ1-2 and V is TRBV3-1; TCRdb picks TRBD1, but there is no DNA to check that call. The V gene's germline CDR1 is LGHDT and CDR2 YNNKEL (reference sequence). There are 15 residues in the CDR3. The CDR3 loop is CASSPLTGVIYGYTF.

V usage is TRBV7-8 and J usage is TRBJ2-1; TCRdb picks TRBD2, but there is no DNA to check that call. From germline, CDR1 is SGHVS and CDR2 FQNEAQ. The CDR3 runs 16 residues. This CDR3 is CAGSRSGPNNYNEQFF.

This chain links TRBV27 with TRBJ2-7; TCRdb's D call of TRBD1 is untestable without DNA. The V gene's germline CDR1 is MNHEY and CDR2 SMNVEV (reference sequence). There are 16 residues in the CDR3. The CDR3 loop is CASGPRTGGFWYEQYF.

This chain connects TRBV5-4 to TRBJ1-5; TCRdb proposes TRBD1, but this gene call is untestable without DNA. The CDR3 covers 15 residues. CDR1 and CDR2 (germline): SGHNT, YYREEE (reference sequence). This CDR3 is CASSLAVSGVQPQHF.

J is TRBJ2-2 and V is TRBV20-1. The CDR3 loop spans 15 amino acids. Germline CDR1 DFQATT, CDR2 SNEGSKA (reference sequence). The CDR3 loop is CSARKVDRDTGELFF.

The genes are TRBV19 and TRBJ2-1; the TCRdb D gene call, TRBD1, has no DNA to confirm it. Germline-derived CDR1 and CDR2 are LNHDA and SQIVND (reference sequence). The CDR3 runs to 16 residues. This chain's CDR3 is CASRPPGIGFYNEQFF.

This chain uses TRBV18 with TRBJ1-2. The germline V gene has CDR1 KGHSH and CDR2 LQKENI. The CDR3 extends over 14 amino acids. CDR3: CASSPGGDNYGYTF.

The V gene is TRBV20-1, the J gene TRBJ2-2. Germline CDR1 reads DFQATT; CDR2 reads SNEGSKA (reference sequence). CDR3 length: 13 amino acids. The CDR3 here is CSAREGYTGELFF.

The CDR3 here is CASTTYRGSPLHF. The chain carries TRBV6-6 and TRBJ1-6; the TCRdb call, TRBD1, lacks DNA for checking. CDR1 is MNHNY and CDR2 is SVGAGI in the germline V gene (reference sequence). This CDR3 has 13 residues.

The chain recombines TRBV11-2 with TRBJ2-1. CDR3 length: 14 residues. CDR1 SGHAT and CDR2 FQNNGV come from the germline V gene. CDR3 residues: CASSLAPPYGEQFF.

The chain combines TRBV2 with TRBJ1-5; the D call from TCRdb, TRBD1, cannot be confirmed without DNA. The CDR3 sequence is 17 residues long. Germline V gene lookup returns CDR1 SNHLY and CDR2 FYNNEI. The CDR3 loop reads CASSGAGQGFYNQPQHF.